This passage covers 25 T cell receptor beta chains from one sample sequenced in a study of blood T cell repertoires in COVID-19. Here immunoSEQ multiplex PCR was the method, and the copy in TCRdb shows in-frame clones only, minus some. The repertoire holds more than 150,000 clones, with about 85% as singletons. Sequences were obtained from PBMCs or T cells enriched from blood (not recorded which). Receptors were obtained from a woman aged 45-65 years who had recovered from COVID-19.

The rearrangement links TRBV7-2 to TRBJ2-7; the D is unclear. Deletions cut 5 bases from V and 4 bases from J, with 9 bases between. Germline CDR1 SGHTA, CDR2 FQGNSA. This CDR3 spans 12 amino acids. The CDR3 DNA reads as TGTGCCAGCAGCGTATTTCCTTACGAGCAGTACTTC. This sequence encodes CASSVFPYEQYF.

The chain couples TRBV6-5 to TRBJ2-7; D possibly corresponds to TRBD2 (7 bases). The CDR3 contains 15 residues. CDR1 and CDR2 from the germline V gene are MNHEY and SVGAGI. V shed 5 bases and J shed 0 bases, with 14 bases lying between them. This CDR3 reads CASSRPGGSSYEQYF. The CDR3 bases are TGTGCCAGCAGTCGACCGGGGGGCTCCTCCTACGAGCAGTACTTC.

J is TRBJ1-1 and V is TRBV6-5, with unresolved D. This CDR3 spans 12 amino acids. Germline V gives CDR1 MNHEY, CDR2 SVGAGI. V dropped 6 bases and J dropped 3 bases, with 8 bases sitting between them. DNA for the CDR3: TGTGCCAGCAGCGCACGAGACACTGAAGCTTTCTTT. This encodes CASSARDTEAFF.

The rearrangement links TRBV25-1 to TRBJ1-2, with TRBD1 identical over 8 bases. The germline CDR1 and CDR2 sequences are MGHDK and SYGVNS. The trim removed 4 bases at V and 5 bases at J, leaving 3 bases unmatched. The CDR3 has 13 residues. CDR3: CASSGTGTYGYTF. DNA for the CDR3: TGTGCCAGCAGTGGGACAGGGACGTATGGCTACACCTTC.

This CDR3 is CASSPRLAGKDTQYF. Here the CDR3 DNA reads TGTGCCAGCAGCCCGCGACTAGCGGGAAAAGATACGCAGTATTTT. V gene TRBV7-3 combines with J gene TRBJ2-3, with TRBD2 matching over 11 bases. V shed 5 bases, J shed 5 bases, and the junction held 6 bases outside the gene matches. The CDR3 sequence is 15 residues long. Germline V gene sequence: CDR1 SGHTA, CDR2 FQGTGA.

The chain joins TRBV3-1 (or the pseudogene TRBV3-2) to TRBJ2-2; TRBD2 matches at 10 bases. The junction had 6 bases not matched to a gene; V was cut back by 1 base and J by 1 base. Germline CDR1 LGHDT, CDR2 YNNKEL (reference sequence). CDR3 length: 18 residues. This CDR3 reads CASSQGFSSGRNTGELFF. The CDR3 nucleotides are TGTGCCAGCAGCCAAGGGTTCTCTAGCGGGAGGAACACCGGGGAGCTGTTTTTT.

The J gene is TRBJ2-1, the V gene TRBV6-6; tentative D call: TRBD2 (6 bases). V dropped 2 bases and J dropped 9 bases, with 8 bases sitting between them. CDR3 length: 12 amino acids. The germline gives CDR1 MNHNY, CDR2 SVGAGI (reference sequence). CDR3 DNA: TGTGCCAGCAGTTACCAGCGGGTTGAGCAGTTCTTC. It codes for CASSYQRVEQFF.

The chain links TRBV10-3 to TRBJ2-1, with 10 bases identical to TRBD1. The junction had 1 base not matched to a gene; V was cut back by 6 bases and J by 5 bases. The CDR3 has 13 amino acids. The V gene's germline CDR1 is ENHRY and CDR2 SYGVKD. The DNA of the CDR3 is TGTGCCATCAGGGACAGGGGGGACAATGAGCAGTTCTTC. The encoded protein is CAIRDRGDNEQFF.

V and J are TRBV11-1 and TRBJ2-1; TRBD2 matches at 11 bases. From germline, CDR1 is SGHAT and CDR2 FQDESV (reference sequence). CDR3 length: 16 residues. V lost 6 bases to trimming and J lost 2 bases; unmatched junction nucleotides: 6. The CDR3 loop is CASRSLAGGAYNEQFF. For the CDR3, the DNA is TGTGCCAGCAGATCTTTAGCGGGAGGGGCCTACAATGAGCAGTTCTTC.

This clone was seen more than once but under ten times. The chain carries TRBV11-3 and TRBJ1-3; 7 positions agree with TRBD1. V was clipped by 5 bases and J by 8 bases; unmatched bases: 6. Germline loops: CDR1 SGHNT, CDR2 YENEEA. CDR3 size: 13 residues. The CDR3 region has the DNA TGTGCCAGCAGCCGGACCCAGGGGGACACCATATATTTT. Translation gives CASSRTQGDTIYF. The entire variable domain, with the rest obtained from reference TRBV11-3 and TRBJ1-3, is as follows: EAGVVQSPRYKIIEKKQPVAFWCNPISGHNTLYWYLQNLGQGPELLIRYENEEAVDDSQLPKDRFSAERLKGVDSTLKIQPAELGDSAVYLCASSRTQGDTIYFGEGSWLTVV.

The count of this clone is one. The V call is TRBV3-1 (or the pseudogene TRBV3-2), the J call TRBJ2-5; D remains ambiguous. Looked up from germline, CDR1 is LGHDT and CDR2 is YNNKEL (reference sequence). The CDR3 runs to 15 residues. Trimming stripped 1 base from V and 1 base from J, with 10 bases between. CDR3 nucleotide sequence: TGTGCCAGCAGCCAAGCCCCCCAGGCCCAAGAGACCCAGTACTTC. Translated, it gives CASSQAPQAQETQYF.

The rearrangement joins TRBV5-1 to TRBJ2-5; TRBD2 matches at 7 bases. The CDR3 length is 15 residues. Germline CDR1 is SGHRS and CDR2 is YFSETQ. V dropped 5 bases and J dropped 2; count of bases not matched to a gene: 9. The CDR3 spells CASSMAGVRQETQYF. The CDR3 nucleotides read TGCGCCAGCAGTATGGCGGGGGTTCGGCAAGAGACCCAGTACTTC.

DNA of the CDR3: TGTGCCAGCAGCTTCCTAGACAGTTACGAGCAGTACTTC. It is translated as CASSFLDSYEQYF. V gene TRBV5-5 combines with J gene TRBJ2-7, with D possibly being TRBD1 (5 bases). CDR1 and CDR2 (germline): SGHKS, YYEKEE (reference sequence). The CDR3 has 13 amino acids. Trimming pared 2 bases from V and 4 bases from J, leaving 10 bases between.

The V gene is TRBV2, the J gene TRBJ1-2, with D unresolved. CDR3 size: 13 residues. V was clipped by 1 base and J by 8 bases, with 11 bases between them. The germline CDR1 and CDR2 sequences are SNHLY and FYNNEI. For the CDR3, the DNA is TGTGCCAGCAGTGAAGACGGAACGGGAGGCTACACCTTC. It codes for CASSEDGTGGYTF.

The gene calls are TRBV9 and TRBJ2-2; 11 nucleotides align to TRBD2. The CDR3 runs to 16 residues. The ends lost 2 bases at V and 1 base at J; junction bases unmatched: 1. CDR1 is SGDLS and CDR2 is YYNGEE in the germline V gene. DNA for the CDR3: TGTGCCAGCAGCGTGACTAGCGGGGTGAACACCGGGGAGCTGTTTTTT. This sequence encodes CASSVTSGVNTGELFF. The full variable domain, completed using reference TRBV9 and TRBJ2-2, is DSGVTQTPKHLITATGQRVTLRCSPRSGDLSVYWYQQSLDQGLQFLIQYYNGEERAKGNILERFSAQQFPDLHSELNLSSLELGDSALYFCASSVTSGVNTGELFFGEGSRLTVL.

V gene TRBV9 combines with J gene TRBJ2-7; 8 bases map to TRBD2. The CDR3 sequence is 15 residues long. Germline trimming cut 0 bases from V and 2 bases from J; bases unmatched to any gene: 4. Germline assignment: CDR1 SGDLS and CDR2 YYNGEE. The CDR3 nucleotides read TGTGCCAGCAGCGTAGGTCTAGCGGGCGCCTACGAGCAGTACTTC. Its protein product is CASSVGLAGAYEQYF.

The chain combines TRBV10-3 with TRBJ1-5, with a tentative D call TRBD1 (5 bases). The CDR3 runs 14 residues. Trimming stripped 11 bases from V and 3 bases from J, with 17 bases between. Germline-derived CDR1 and CDR2 are ENHRY and SYGVKD. CDR3 residues: CAAWGGDYNQPQHF. The DNA of the CDR3 is TGTGCCGCCTGGGGGGGAGATTACAATCAGCCCCAGCATTTT.

The V gene is TRBV19, the J gene TRBJ2-3; 10 bases are a match to TRBD1. The CDR3 loop spans 15 amino acids. V shed 6 bases and J 1 base; nucleotides not matched to a gene: 4. Germline CDR1 LNHDA, CDR2 SQIVND (reference sequence). CDR3 sequence (DNA): TGTGCCAGTAGGACCGGGACAGGGGGCACAGATACGCAGTATTTT. Residues: CASRTGTGGTDTQYF.

The chain recombines TRBV15 with TRBJ1-5; maybe TRBD1 (6 bases). Trimming cost V 6 bases and J 5 bases, with 17 bases left between them. CDR1 is LNHNV and CDR2 is YYDKDF in the germline V gene (reference sequence). The length of the CDR3 is 15 residues. The CDR3 bases are TGTGCCACCAGGCTAAGAACAGGGCAGGATCAGCCCCAGCATTTT. Amino acids: CATRLRTGQDQPQHF.

The genes are TRBV6-6 and TRBJ1-5; a possible D gene is TRBD1 (5 bases). CDR1 is MNHNY, CDR2 SVGAGI, per germline (reference sequence). This CDR3 is 15 amino acids long. V was shortened by 2 bases and J by 4 bases, with 12 bases between the two germline ends. CDR3: CASSYNPQENQPQHF. The DNA for the CDR3 is TGTGCCAGCAGTTACAACCCACAGGAGAATCAGCCCCAGCATTTT.

The rearrangement links TRBV7-2 to TRBJ1-5; the D is unclear. This CDR3 is built from 16 residues. V was pared by 1 base and J by 6 bases, with 16 bases between. From germline, CDR1 is SGHTA and CDR2 FQGNSA. CDR3 residues: CASSLVSLQAGQPQHF. Here the CDR3 DNA reads TGTGCCAGCAGCTTAGTCAGTTTGCAGGCGGGTCAGCCCCAGCATTTT.

The V call is TRBV7-3, the J call TRBJ2-1; TRBD1 agrees at 10 bases. This CDR3 comprises 15 residues. The germline CDR1 and CDR2 sequences are SGHTA and FQGTGA. The V gene end was trimmed by 5 bases and the J gene end by 4 bases; junction bases not matched to a gene: 5. CDR3 sequence: CASSPDRGQYNEQFF. As DNA, the CDR3 is TGTGCCAGCAGCCCCGACAGGGGGCAATACAATGAGCAGTTCTTC.

Here the CDR3 DNA reads TGTGCCAGCAGCTTGTCGACAGGGGCTCGATACGAGCAGTACTTC. Translated: CASSLSTGARYEQYF. J is TRBJ2-7 and V is TRBV5-4, with 8 bases identical to TRBD1. V was pared by 1 base and J by 4 bases, with 7 bases of the junction left unmatched. CDR1 SGHNT and CDR2 YYREEE come from the germline V gene (reference sequence). CDR3 length equals 15 residues.

This clone came up a few times. The rearrangement links TRBV7-8 to TRBJ1-5; D unclear. Germline V CDR1 and CDR2: SGHVS, FQNEAQ. V shed 5 bases and J shed 5 bases, with 7 bases lying between them. This CDR3 has 12 amino acids. CDR3 in amino acids: CASSLPYQPQHF. The CDR3 nucleotides are TGTGCCAGCAGCCTCCCCTATCAGCCCCAGCATTTT.

This chain connects TRBV29-1 to TRBJ2-4; D may be TRBD2 (5 bases). Deletions cut 3 bases from V and 4 bases from J, with 10 bases between. The CDR3 consists of 13 residues. Germline lookup yields CDR1 SQVTM and CDR2 ANQGSEA. CDR3 nucleotide sequence: TGCAGCGTTGAGGCAACGGGAAAAAACATTCAGTACTTC. Amino acid sequence: CSVEATGKNIQYF.